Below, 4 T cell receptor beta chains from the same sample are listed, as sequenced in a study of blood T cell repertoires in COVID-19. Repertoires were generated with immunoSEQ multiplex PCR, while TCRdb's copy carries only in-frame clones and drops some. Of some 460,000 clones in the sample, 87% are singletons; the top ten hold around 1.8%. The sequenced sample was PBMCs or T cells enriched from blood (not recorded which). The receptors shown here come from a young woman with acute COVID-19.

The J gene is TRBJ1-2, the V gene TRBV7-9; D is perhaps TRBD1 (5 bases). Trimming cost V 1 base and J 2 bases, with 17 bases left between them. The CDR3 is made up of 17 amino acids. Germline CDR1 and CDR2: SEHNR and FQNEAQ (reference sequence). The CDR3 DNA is TGTGCCAGCAGCTTAGGGGGTGGGGCAGCAAACAACTATGGCTACACCTTC. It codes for CASSLGGGAANNYGYTF.

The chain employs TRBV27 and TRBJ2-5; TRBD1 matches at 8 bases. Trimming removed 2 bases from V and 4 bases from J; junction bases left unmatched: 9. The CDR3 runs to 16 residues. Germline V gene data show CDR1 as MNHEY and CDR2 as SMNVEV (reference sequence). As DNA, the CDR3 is TGTGCCAGCAGTTTAATAGGCAGGGGGCAACGAGAGACCCAGTACTTC. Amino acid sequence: CASSLIGRGQRETQYF.

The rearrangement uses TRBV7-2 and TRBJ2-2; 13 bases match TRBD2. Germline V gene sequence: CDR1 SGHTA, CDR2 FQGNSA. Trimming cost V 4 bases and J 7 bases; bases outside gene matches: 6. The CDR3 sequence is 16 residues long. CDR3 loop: CASSSRTSGSNGELFF. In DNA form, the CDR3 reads TGTGCCAGCAGCTCACGGACTAGCGGGAGCAACGGGGAGCTGTTTTTT.

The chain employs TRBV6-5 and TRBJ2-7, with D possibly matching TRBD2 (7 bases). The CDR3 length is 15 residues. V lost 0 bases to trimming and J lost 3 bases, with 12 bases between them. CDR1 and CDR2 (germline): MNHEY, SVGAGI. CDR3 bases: TGTGCCAGCAGTTACTCGCGGGGGCCCTACTACGAGCAGTACTTC. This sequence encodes CASSYSRGPYYEQYF.